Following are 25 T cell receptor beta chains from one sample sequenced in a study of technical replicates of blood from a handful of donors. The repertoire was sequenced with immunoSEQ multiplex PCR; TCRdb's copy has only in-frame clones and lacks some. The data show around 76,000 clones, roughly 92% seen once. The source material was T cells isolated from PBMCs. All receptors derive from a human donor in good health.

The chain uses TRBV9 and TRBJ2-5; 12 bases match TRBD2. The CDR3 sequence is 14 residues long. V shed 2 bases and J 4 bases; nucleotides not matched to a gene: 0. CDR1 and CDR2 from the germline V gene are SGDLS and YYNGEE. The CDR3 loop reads CASSVTSGRETQYF. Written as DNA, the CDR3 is TGTGCCAGCAGCGTGACTAGCGGGAGAGAGACCCAGTACTTC.

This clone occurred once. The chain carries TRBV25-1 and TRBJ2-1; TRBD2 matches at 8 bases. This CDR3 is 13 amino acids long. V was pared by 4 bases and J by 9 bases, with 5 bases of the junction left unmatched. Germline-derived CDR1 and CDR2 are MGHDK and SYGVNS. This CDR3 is CASSGGLVIEQFF. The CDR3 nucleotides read TGTGCCAGCAGTGGGGGACTAGTCATTGAGCAGTTCTTC.

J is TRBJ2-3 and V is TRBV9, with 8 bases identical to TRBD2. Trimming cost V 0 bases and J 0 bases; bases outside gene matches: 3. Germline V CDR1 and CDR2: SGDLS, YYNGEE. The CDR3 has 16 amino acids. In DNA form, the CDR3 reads TGTGCCAGCAGCGTAGGAGCGGGAGTAAGCACAGATACGCAGTATTTT. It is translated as CASSVGAGVSTDTQYF.

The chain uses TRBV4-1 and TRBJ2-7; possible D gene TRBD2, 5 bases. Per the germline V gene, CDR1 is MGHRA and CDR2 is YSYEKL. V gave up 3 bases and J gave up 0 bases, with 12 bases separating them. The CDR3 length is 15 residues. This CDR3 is CASSHGLQSSYEQYF. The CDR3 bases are TGCGCCAGCAGCCACGGACTCCAGAGCTCCTACGAGCAGTACTTC.

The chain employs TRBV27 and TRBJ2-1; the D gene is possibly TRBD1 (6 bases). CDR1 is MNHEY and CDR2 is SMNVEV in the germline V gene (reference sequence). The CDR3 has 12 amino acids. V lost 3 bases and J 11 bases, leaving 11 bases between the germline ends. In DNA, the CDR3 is TGTGCCAGCAGTTTTTACGGGACAAAGCAGTTCTTC. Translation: CASSFYGTKQFF.

The CDR3 reads CASRQDTNQPQHF. The CDR3 nucleotides read TGTGCCAGCAGACAGGATACCAATCAGCCCCAGCATTTT. This sequence joins TRBV19 and TRBJ1-5; tentatively, D is TRBD1 (6 bases). This CDR3 is built from 13 residues. Germline CDR1 and CDR2: LNHDA and SQIVND (reference sequence). V shed 9 bases and J shed 3 bases, with 12 bases lying between them. Using reference TRBV19 and TRBJ1-5 for the parts outside the CDR3, the full variable domain is DGGITQSPKYLFRKEGQNVTLSCEQNLNHDAMYWYRQDPGQGLRLIYYSQIVNDFQKGDIAEGYSVSREKKESFPLTVTSAQKNPTAFYLCASRQDTNQPQHFGDGTRLSIL.

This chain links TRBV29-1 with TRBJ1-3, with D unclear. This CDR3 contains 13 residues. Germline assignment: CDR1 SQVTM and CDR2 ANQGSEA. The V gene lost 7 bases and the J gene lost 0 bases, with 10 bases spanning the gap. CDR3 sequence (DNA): TGCAGCGCGCTGGAGCCCTCTGGAAACACCATATATTTT. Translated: CSALEPSGNTIYF.

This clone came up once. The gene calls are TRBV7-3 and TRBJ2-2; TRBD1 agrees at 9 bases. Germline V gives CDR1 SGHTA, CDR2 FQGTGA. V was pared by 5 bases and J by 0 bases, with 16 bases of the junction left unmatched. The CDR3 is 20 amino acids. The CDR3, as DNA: TGTGCCAGCAGCGTAGGGACAGGGAGGTCAAGCCGCTCGAACACCGGGGAGCTGTTTTTT. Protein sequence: CASSVGTGRSSRSNTGELFF.

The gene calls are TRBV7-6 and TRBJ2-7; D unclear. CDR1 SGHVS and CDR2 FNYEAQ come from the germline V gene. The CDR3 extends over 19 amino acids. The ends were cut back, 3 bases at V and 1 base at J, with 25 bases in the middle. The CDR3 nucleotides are TGTGCCAGCAGCTTCGGAGCGCCCGCATCCCCCTCAAGTTCCTACGAGCAGTACTTC. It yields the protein CASSFGAPASPSSSYEQYF.

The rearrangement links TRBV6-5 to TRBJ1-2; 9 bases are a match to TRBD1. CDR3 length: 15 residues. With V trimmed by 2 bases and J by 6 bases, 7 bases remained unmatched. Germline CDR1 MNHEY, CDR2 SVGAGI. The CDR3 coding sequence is TGTGCCAGCAGTTACACCCACAGGGGGCGGAATGGCTACACCTTC. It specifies CASSYTHRGRNGYTF.

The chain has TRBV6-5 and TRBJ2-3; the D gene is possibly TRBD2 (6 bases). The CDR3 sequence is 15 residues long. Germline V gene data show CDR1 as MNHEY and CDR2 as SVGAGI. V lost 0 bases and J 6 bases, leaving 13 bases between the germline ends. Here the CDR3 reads CASSYSGRPADTQYF. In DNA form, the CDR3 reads TGTGCCAGCAGTTACTCAGGGAGGCCCGCTGATACGCAGTATTTT.

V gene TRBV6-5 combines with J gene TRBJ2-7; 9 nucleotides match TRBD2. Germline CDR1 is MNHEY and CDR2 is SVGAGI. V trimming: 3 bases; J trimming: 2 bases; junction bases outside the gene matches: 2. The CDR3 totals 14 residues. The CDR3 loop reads CASSYAGGPYEQYF. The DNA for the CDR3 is TGTGCCAGCAGTTATGCGGGAGGGCCCTACGAGCAGTACTTC.

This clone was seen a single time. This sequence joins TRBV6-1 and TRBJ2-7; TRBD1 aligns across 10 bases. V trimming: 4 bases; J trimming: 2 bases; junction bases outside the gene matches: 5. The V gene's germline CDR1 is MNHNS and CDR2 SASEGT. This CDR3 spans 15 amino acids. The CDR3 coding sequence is TGTGCCAGCAGTGCCGGGACAGGGGTGGCCTACGAGCAGTACTTC. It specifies CASSAGTGVAYEQYF.

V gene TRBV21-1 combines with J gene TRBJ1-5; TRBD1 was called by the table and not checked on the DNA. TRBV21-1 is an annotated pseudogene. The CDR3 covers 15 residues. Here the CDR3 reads CANTFRDRIEQPQHF. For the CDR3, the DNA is TGTGCCAACACGTTCAGGGACAGGATTGAGCAGCCCCAGCATTTT.

This CDR3 reads CASSLSPFYEQYF. CDR3 bases: TGTGCCAGCAGTTTATCCCCATTTTACGAGCAGTACTTC. The chain is built from TRBV27 and TRBJ2-7, with D unclear. The CDR3 totals 13 residues. Trimming took off 0 bases at V and 4 bases at J, with 7 bases between the two ends. Germline V gene data show CDR1 as MNHEY and CDR2 as SMNVEV (reference sequence).

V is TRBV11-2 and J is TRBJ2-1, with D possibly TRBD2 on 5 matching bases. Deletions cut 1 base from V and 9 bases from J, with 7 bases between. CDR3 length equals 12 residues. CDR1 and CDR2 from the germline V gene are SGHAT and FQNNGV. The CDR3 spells CASSLGGVEQFF. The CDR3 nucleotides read TGTGCCAGCAGCTTAGGGGGAGTTGAGCAGTTCTTC.

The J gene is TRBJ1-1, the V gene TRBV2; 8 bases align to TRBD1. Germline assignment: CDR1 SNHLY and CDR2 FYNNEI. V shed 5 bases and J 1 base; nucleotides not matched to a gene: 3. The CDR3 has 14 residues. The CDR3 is CASSSGTGNTEAFF. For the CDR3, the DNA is TGTGCCAGCAGTTCCGGGACAGGGAACACTGAAGCTTTCTTT.

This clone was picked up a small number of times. The CDR3, as DNA: TGTGCCAGCTCACAAGACAGGGGGGGGGAGCAGTACTTC. It encodes CASSQDRGGEQYF. This sequence joins TRBV18 and TRBJ2-7; 9 bases are shared with TRBD1. The CDR3 runs 13 residues. CDR1 is KGHSH and CDR2 is LQKENI in the germline V gene. The trim removed 4 bases at V and 7 bases at J, leaving 5 bases unmatched.

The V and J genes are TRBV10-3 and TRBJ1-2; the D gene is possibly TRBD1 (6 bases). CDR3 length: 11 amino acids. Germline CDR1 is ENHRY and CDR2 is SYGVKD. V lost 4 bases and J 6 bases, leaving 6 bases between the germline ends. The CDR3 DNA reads TGTGCCATCAGTGCAGGGGATGGCTACACCTTC. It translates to CAISAGDGYTF.

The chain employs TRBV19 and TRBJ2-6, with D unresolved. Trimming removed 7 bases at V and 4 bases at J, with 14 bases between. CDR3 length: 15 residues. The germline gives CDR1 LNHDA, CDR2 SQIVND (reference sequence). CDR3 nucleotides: TGTGCCAGTACCTCAGATATCACAGGGGCCAACGTCCTGACTTTC. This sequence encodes CASTSDITGANVLTF.

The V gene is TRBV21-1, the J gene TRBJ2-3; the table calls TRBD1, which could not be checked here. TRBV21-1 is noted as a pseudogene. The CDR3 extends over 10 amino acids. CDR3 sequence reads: CARMHIAQYF. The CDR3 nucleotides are TGTGCCAGGATGCACATTGCGCAGTATTTT.

The CDR3 reads CASSQVTGIQGYTF. The CDR3 coding sequence is TGCGCCAGCAGCCAAGTTACAGGGATTCAAGGCTACACCTTC. This chain links TRBV4-1 with TRBJ1-2; TRBD1 might be the D (6 bases). Germline CDR1 MGHRA, CDR2 YSYEKL. V lost 1 base, J lost 8 bases, and 14 bases lay in between. This CDR3 region has 14 residues.

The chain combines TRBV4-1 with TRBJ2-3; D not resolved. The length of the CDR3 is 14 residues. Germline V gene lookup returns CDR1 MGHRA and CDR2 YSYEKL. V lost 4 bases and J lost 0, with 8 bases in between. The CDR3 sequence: CASSLVRSTDTQYF. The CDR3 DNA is TGCGCCAGCAGCCTCGTCAGGAGCACAGATACGCAGTATTTT.

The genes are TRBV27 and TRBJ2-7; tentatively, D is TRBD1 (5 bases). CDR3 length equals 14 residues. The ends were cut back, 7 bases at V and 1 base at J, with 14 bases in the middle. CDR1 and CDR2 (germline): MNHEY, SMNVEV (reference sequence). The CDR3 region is CASTRQGSSYEQYF. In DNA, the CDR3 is TGTGCCAGCACGCGGCAGGGCTCATCCTACGAGCAGTACTTC.

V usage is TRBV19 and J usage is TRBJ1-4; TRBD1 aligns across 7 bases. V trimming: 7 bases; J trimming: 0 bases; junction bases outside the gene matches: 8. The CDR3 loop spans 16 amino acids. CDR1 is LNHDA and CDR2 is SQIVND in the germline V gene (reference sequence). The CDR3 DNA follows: TGTGCCAGTAAGAAGGGGGCAATTGCAACTAATGAAAAACTGTTTTTT. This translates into CASKKGAIATNEKLFF.